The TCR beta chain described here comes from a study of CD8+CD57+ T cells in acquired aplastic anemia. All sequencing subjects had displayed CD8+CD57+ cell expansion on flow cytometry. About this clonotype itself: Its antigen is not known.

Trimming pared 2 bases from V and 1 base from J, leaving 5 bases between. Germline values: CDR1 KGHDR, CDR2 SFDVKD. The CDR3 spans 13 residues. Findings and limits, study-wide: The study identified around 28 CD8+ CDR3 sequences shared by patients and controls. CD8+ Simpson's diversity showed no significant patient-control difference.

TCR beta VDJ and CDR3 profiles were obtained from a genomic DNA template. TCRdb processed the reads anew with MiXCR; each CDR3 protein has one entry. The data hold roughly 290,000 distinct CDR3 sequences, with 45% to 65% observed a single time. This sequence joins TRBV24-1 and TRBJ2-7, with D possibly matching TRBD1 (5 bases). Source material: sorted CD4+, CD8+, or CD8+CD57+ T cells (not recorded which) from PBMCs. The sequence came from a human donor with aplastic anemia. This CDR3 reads CATSDYRSYEQYF. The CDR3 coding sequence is TGTGCCACCAGTGATTACAGGTCCTACGAGCAGTACTTC.